This T cell receptor beta chain originates from a study of blood T cells in healthy people across ages (dated by TCRdb to the mid-2010s). About the full investigation: In model experiments, roughly one uniquely barcoded TCR beta cDNA molecule per two T cells was captured by template switching. To track age-related changes in TCR beta repertoire diversity, the study relied on deep sequencing normalized with unique cDNA molecular identifiers. Donors were grouped into four age groups: young (average 16 years), middle-aged (roughly 38), aged (around 60) and long-lived (approximately 82). To avoid experimental bias, donors of different ages were distributed randomly across sequencing lanes. The study analyzed two additional independent replicas of 1 million unique cDNA reads from the same blood draw for two donors, one aged 18 to 30 and one aged 80 or older.

Only a few counts were recorded for this clonotype. It has no known antigen specificity. No qualities accompany the bases; no much larger clone lies one base away. Library preparation was by 5' RACE. Sequencing was performed on an Illumina HiSeq 2500. A second PCR of roughly 7 to 12 cycles was run with a J-beta primer mix and a sample-barcoded 5' primer. A unique molecular identifier was introduced onto each TCR beta cDNA molecule by a template-switch 5' adaptor carrying 12 random nucleotides. At least 3 million CDR3-containing paired-end reads were obtained from each sample. The Mint cDNA synthesis kit, primed by a TRBC-specific oligonucleotide, was used to synthesize first-strand cDNA from all RNA. All cDNA was treated with uracil-DNA glycosylase and then went through a first 18-cycle PCR with the universal primers M1SS and BC2_uni_R. On the study's bioinformatics: Normalization of each sample was performed by random selection of 1 million high-quality reads, each carrying a distinct molecular identifier. Reads sharing molecular identifiers were discarded rather than binned into consensus sequences. MiTCR, set to a Q25 quality threshold and the strictest error-elimination algorithm, was used for CDR3 identification, clonotype clustering and error correction. A nonparametric unseen species model with Euler transformation was used to estimate a lower bound on total TCR beta diversity. TCRdb handled the public reads itself, with Q25 trimming in fastp and clone calling in MiXCR, and kept productive beta chains. Records with the same CDR3 protein are collapsed into one entry carrying the most frequent genes and DNA. These V and J calls derive from TCRdb rather than the authors' analysis. Here the sample has around 970,000 distinct CDR3 sequences; about 51% occur a single time. Of the sample, about a fifth falls within the top ten clones.

Systemically healthy Caucasian individuals from Russia, 35 to 50 in total and aged about 6 to 90 years, were included as donors. Each donor gave around 9.9 milliliters of peripheral blood, collected into EDTA-treated Vacutainer tubes. PBMCs were isolated by Ficoll-Paque density-gradient centrifugation, with at least 6 million obtained per sample. Total RNA, at least 5 micrograms per sample, was extracted from PBMCs with Trizol reagent. For every donor, flow cytometry on a PBMC aliquot measured the percentage of naive CD45RAhigh/CD27high T cells. General conclusions and limits of the study: Estimates of total diversity from one million sequenced T cells were regarded as lower bounds and underestimates. Since profiling was done on bulk unsorted PBMCs, naive and antigen-experienced compartments could not be conclusively compared. Observed TCR beta diversity correlated strongly with the percentage of naive T cells measured by flow cytometry. Because the CMV infection status of the donors was unknown, age-related changes in expanded clonotypes may potentially have been confounded. Compared with the aged group, the long-lived group had more naive CD4+ T cells, fewer expanded clones and increased TCR diversity, a pattern suggesting age selection. Observed TCR beta diversity per million T cells fell roughly linearly with age, and a significant reduction was already apparent by age around 36.

CDR1 and CDR2 (ENHRY, SYGVKD) derive from the germline V gene. From cysteine to phenylalanine, the CDR3 is 13 amino acids long. Only the CDR3 DNA stays, 39 bases, in frame from base 1. Relative to germline, V is 5 bases shorter and J is 1 base shorter, with 8 bases between their ends. The V gene is TRBV10-3 and the J gene is TRBJ2-5; TRBD2 is possibly the D segment (5 matching bases). Source material: blood. The receptor was isolated from a woman in her fifties or sixties in good health. The sequence in DNA is TGTGCCATCAGTAGCGGCAGCCAAGAGACCCAGTACTTC. Translated, this gives CAISSGSQETQYF.